This TCR beta chain was captured by sequencing in a study of CD8+ T cells in alopecia areata. The overall study: The share of scalp area affected provided the severity score for treated patients.

Treatment reported: oral pan-JAK inhibitor, 5-10 mg twice daily. Note on this clone: Its antigen is undetermined.

Points from the study as a whole: TCR sharing was clearer in mice than between patients, perhaps partly owing to patient HLA diversity. Scalp clonality dropped significantly under tofacitinib, as did expanded CD8+ top-100 clones. Persistence during tofacitinib was seen for many expanded lesional clones in scalp and blood.

Reverse transcribed after extraction, RNA yielded cDNA as the sequencing template. TCRdb's copy holds only in-frame clones and misses some; the assay was immunoSEQ multiplex PCR. The sample has about 97,000 clones; roughly 56% are singletons. The V segment lost 3 bases and the J segment 5 bases; nucleotides outside the gene matches: 7. Looked up from germline, CDR1 is LNHNV and CDR2 is YYDKDF (reference sequence). The CDR3 extends over 15 amino acids. The V and J genes are TRBV15 and TRBJ2-5; TRBD1 matches at 9 bases. The source is a human donor with alopecia areata. The sample here was CD8+ T cells sorted from blood, taken around week 55, from a patient treated with tofacitinib. The chain's CDR3 is CATSRTQGAGETQYF. DNA for the CDR3: TGTGCCACCAGCAGGACACAGGGGGCGGGGGAGACCCAGTACTTC.